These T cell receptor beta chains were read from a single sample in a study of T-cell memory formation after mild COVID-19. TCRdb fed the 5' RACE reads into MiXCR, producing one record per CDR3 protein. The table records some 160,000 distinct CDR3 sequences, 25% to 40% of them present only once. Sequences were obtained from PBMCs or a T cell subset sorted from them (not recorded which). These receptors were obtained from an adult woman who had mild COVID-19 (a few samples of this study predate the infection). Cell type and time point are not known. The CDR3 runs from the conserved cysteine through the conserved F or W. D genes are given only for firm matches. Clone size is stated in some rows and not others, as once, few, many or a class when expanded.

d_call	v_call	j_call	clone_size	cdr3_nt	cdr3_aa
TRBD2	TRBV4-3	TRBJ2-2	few	TGCGCCAGCAGCCACCCTAGCGGGAGAACCTCCACCGGGGAGCTGTTTTTT	CASSHPSGRTSTGELFF
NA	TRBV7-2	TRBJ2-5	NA	TGTGCCAGCAGCTTAGACGGCAGGGGCGGGGAGACCCAGTACTTC	CASSLDGRGGETQYF
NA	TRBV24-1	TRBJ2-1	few	TGTGCCACCAGTGACAACACAGGACTCAATGAGCAGTTCTTC	CATSDNTGLNEQFF
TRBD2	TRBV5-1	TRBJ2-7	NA	TGCGCCAGCACCCCGGGTAGCGGGGGGCTCTACGAGCAGTACTTC	CASTPGSGGLYEQYF
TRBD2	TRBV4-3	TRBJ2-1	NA	TGCGCCAGCAGCCAAGATAGGCCTAGCGGGATATATGAGCAGTTCTTC	CASSQDRPSGIYEQFF
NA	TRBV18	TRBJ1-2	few	TGTGCCAGCTCACCGCTTGGGACGGACTATGGCTACACCTTC	CASSPLGTDYGYTF
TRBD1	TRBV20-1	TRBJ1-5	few	TGCAGTGCTATCCCGGGGACAGGGGTCAATCAGCCCCAGCATTTT	CSAIPGTGVNQPQHF
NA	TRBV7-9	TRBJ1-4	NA	TGTGCCAGCAGCTTCGGCGGGGGTGAAAAACTGTTTTTT	CASSFGGGEKLFF
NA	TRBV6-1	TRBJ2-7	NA	TGTGCCAGCAGTGATCACCTGTTATACGAGCAGTACTTC	CASSDHLLYEQYF
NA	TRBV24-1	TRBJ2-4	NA	TGTGCCACCAGTGATGAGGGAGCCAAAAACATTCAGTACTTC	CATSDEGAKNIQYF
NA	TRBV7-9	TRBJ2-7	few	TGTGCCAGCAGATTAGGACAGCTCTACGAGCAGTACTTC	CASRLGQLYEQYF
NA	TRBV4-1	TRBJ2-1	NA	TGCGCCAGCAGCCAAGAAGCCTGGGGCACGTCCTACAATGAGCAGTTCTTC	CASSQEAWGTSYNEQFF
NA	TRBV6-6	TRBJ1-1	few	TGTGCCAGCAGACCGACATACATGAACACTGAAGCTTTCTTT	CASRPTYMNTEAFF
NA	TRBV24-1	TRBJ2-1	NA	TGTGCCACCAGTGATTCTACCGAGCAGTTCTTC	CATSDSTEQFF
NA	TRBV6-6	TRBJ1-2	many	TGTGCCAGCAGTTACTCTACAGGGAGCCGAAGTAACTATGGCTACACCTTC	CASSYSTGSRSNYGYTF
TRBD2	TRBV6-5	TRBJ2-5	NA	TGTGCCACCCAGACTAGCGGGAGTGGAGGGGAGACCCAGTACTTC	CATQTSGSGGETQYF